These 25 T cell receptor beta chains share one sample of origin, sequenced in a study of shared clonotypes between healthy human individuals. Clones were sequenced by immunoSEQ multiplex PCR, and TCRdb holds only the in-frame ones, with some missing. Of some 470,000 clones listed, 76% are singletons. The sequenced sample was PBMCs. Receptors were obtained from a woman aged 40 to 49 in good health. Some clones in this sample may be carry-over from other donors' samples.

The rearrangement joins TRBV2 to TRBJ1-1; 11 bases fit TRBD1. The V and J ends lost 6 bases and 4 bases, in that order; junction bases with no gene match: 7. In germline, CDR1 is SNHLY, CDR2 FYNNEI. This CDR3 is 15 amino acids long. The CDR3, as DNA: TGTGCCAGCAGAAAGGACAGGGGGCCTGGCACTGAAGCTTTCTTT. Its protein product is CASRKDRGPGTEAFF.

About this clone: A read error is likely here: a far larger clone is one base away. The chain couples TRBV9 to TRBJ2-7, with 10 positions matching TRBD1. After removal of 1 base from V and 4 bases from J, the junction contained 5 bases not matched to a gene. The CDR3 covers 15 residues. Germline loops: CDR1 SGDLS, CDR2 YYNGEE. CDR3 loop: CASSVTGTGEYEQYF. CDR3 nucleotides: TGTGCCAGCAGCGTAACCGGGACAGGGGAGTACGAGCAGTACTTC.

The rearrangement links TRBV10-3 to TRBJ1-2, with D perhaps matching TRBD1 (5 bases). This CDR3 contains 13 residues. Trimming pared 3 bases from V and 4 bases from J, leaving 9 bases between. Germline CDR1 ENHRY, CDR2 SYGVKD. The CDR3 region has the DNA TGTGCCATCAGTGAAACAGGTCCCTATGGCTACACCTTC. Protein sequence: CAISETGPYGYTF.

The V call is TRBV19, the J call TRBJ2-7; 8 bases match TRBD1. Germline V gives CDR1 LNHDA, CDR2 SQIVND (reference sequence). CDR3 length: 12 residues. J gave up 5 bases and V 5 bases, and 2 bases lay outside the gene matches. In DNA form, the CDR3 reads TGTGCCAGTAGTCCGACAGGGGACGAGCAGTACTTC. Protein product: CASSPTGDEQYF.

The chain combines TRBV6-6 with TRBJ2-3; TRBD1 is a possible D gene (5 bases). Looked up from germline, CDR1 is MNHNY and CDR2 is SVGAGI (reference sequence). V lost 8 bases and J 6 bases, leaving 15 bases between the germline ends. This CDR3 contains 13 residues. The CDR3 reads CASRGRGRDTQYF. The CDR3 nucleotides read TGTGCCAGCCGAGGTAGGGGCCGGGATACGCAGTATTTT.

This chain links TRBV25-1 with TRBJ2-1; TRBD1 aligns across 7 bases. Trimming cost V 3 bases and J 1 base; bases outside gene matches: 9. CDR1 and CDR2 from the germline V gene are MGHDK and SYGVNS. CDR3 length: 17 amino acids. The CDR3 DNA reads TGTGCCAGCAGTGATCGGGGACAGCTTGCATCCTACAATGAGCAGTTCTTC. This sequence encodes CASSDRGQLASYNEQFF.

The chain carries TRBV13 and TRBJ2-1; D remains ambiguous. CDR1 PRHDT and CDR2 FYEKMQ come from the germline V gene (reference sequence). V was pared by 1 base and J by 9 bases, with 13 bases between. The length of the CDR3 is 14 residues. The CDR3 DNA follows: TGTGCCAGCAGCTTAGTTGGCGGATTTCGTGAGCAGTTCTTC. As protein: CASSLVGGFREQFF.

V gene TRBV7-8 combines with J gene TRBJ2-7; D is undetermined. This CDR3 has 12 amino acids. Germline CDR1 is SGHVS and CDR2 is FQNEAQ. Trimming pared 4 bases from V and 3 bases from J, leaving 7 bases between. The CDR3 sequence: CASSSPIYEQYF. In nucleotides, the CDR3 is TGTGCCAGCAGCTCGCCTATCTACGAGCAGTACTTC.

V usage is TRBV2 and J usage is TRBJ2-7; maybe TRBD1 (6 bases). CDR3 length: 13 amino acids. Trimming shortened V by 6 bases and J by 6 bases, and 15 bases separated the two germline ends. CDR1 SNHLY and CDR2 FYNNEI come from the germline V gene. CDR3 DNA: TGTGCCAGCAGGGAACATACAGGGAGCGAGCAGTACTTC. It encodes CASREHTGSEQYF.

Points on this clone: Other DNA variants within this sample encode the same CDR3. V usage is TRBV28 and J usage is TRBJ1-5; D ambiguous. The length of the CDR3 is 12 residues. CDR1 and CDR2 (germline): MDHEN, SYDVKM. Trimming removed 6 bases from V and 4 bases from J, with 7 bases in between. The CDR3 DNA follows: TGTGCCAGCAGCCCCCCAAATCAGCCCCAGCATTTT. Residues: CASSPPNQPQHF.

The chain uses TRBV9 and TRBJ1-4, with D hard to call. This CDR3 has 14 residues. V was clipped by 4 bases and J by 7 bases, with 14 bases between them. CDR1 is SGDLS and CDR2 is YYNGEE in the germline V gene. The CDR3 here is CASSPTGLGEKLFF. The DNA for the CDR3 is TGTGCCAGCAGCCCCACCGGGCTGGGTGAAAAACTGTTTTTT.

As concerns this clone: At one end the junction does not follow the germline gene, possibly because of a read error. Other DNA sequences of this sample code for an identical CDR3. The chain links TRBV29-1 to TRBJ1-1; D remains ambiguous. This CDR3 has 12 amino acids. Germline CDR1 reads SQVTM; CDR2 reads ANQGSEA. This chain's CDR3 is CSVWSGNTEAFF. DNA for the CDR3: TGCAGCGTCTGGTCGGGAAACACGGAAGCTTTCTTT.

This clone was seen a single time. This chain connects TRBV7-9 to TRBJ2-5, with D unresolved. CDR1 SEHNR and CDR2 FQNEAQ come from the germline V gene (reference sequence). The CDR3 has 15 residues. V was shortened by 0 bases and J by 1 base, with 9 bases between the two germline ends. In DNA form, the CDR3 reads TGTGCCAGCAGCTTAGCCCTATCCCCCCAAGAGACCCAGTACTTC. Amino acids: CASSLALSPQETQYF.

Notes on this clone: This may be a read error: a much more frequent sequence differs by one nucleotide. This sample includes further DNA sequences coding for the same CDR3. The rearrangement uses TRBV6-1 and TRBJ2-7; 7 nucleotides match TRBD1. The germline V gene has CDR1 MNHNS and CDR2 SASEGT. Trimming removed 6 bases from V and 2 bases from J; junction bases left unmatched: 1. The CDR3 length is 12 residues. The CDR3 is CASRQGPYEQYF. CDR3 DNA sequence: TGTGCCAGCAGACAGGGGCCCTACGAGCAGTACTTC.

The sample holds one count of this clone. The genes are TRBV6-1 and TRBJ2-3; D is undetermined. CDR3 size: 14 residues. Germline assignment: CDR1 MNHNS and CDR2 SASEGT. V was trimmed by 2 bases and J by 2 bases, leaving 8 bases between them. CDR3 in DNA: TGTGCCAGCAGTGAAAGTCTTTACACAGATACGCAGTATTTT. The encoded protein is CASSESLYTDTQYF.

This rearrangement joins TRBV7-2 to TRBJ2-1; no reliable D call. CDR1 and CDR2 (germline): SGHTA, FQGNSA. V lost 0 bases, J lost 3 bases, and 12 bases lay in between. The CDR3 is 16 residues long. CDR3 region: CASSLAAPPGYNEQFF. The CDR3, as DNA: TGTGCCAGCAGCTTAGCGGCGCCGCCGGGCTACAATGAGCAGTTCTTC.

The V gene is TRBV7-9, the J gene TRBJ1-4, with a weak D call TRBD1 (5 bases). There are 14 residues in the CDR3. V gave up 7 bases and J gave up 7 bases, with 16 bases separating them. Germline CDR1 is SEHNR and CDR2 is FQNEAQ (reference sequence). Written as DNA, the CDR3 is TGTGCCAGCACCACGGGGGAGAGGAGTGAAAAACTGTTTTTT. Its translation is CASTTGERSEKLFF.

The chain uses TRBV5-4 and TRBJ2-5; D might be TRBD2 (6 bases). Deletions cut 5 bases from V and 4 bases from J, with 15 bases between. The CDR3 covers 14 residues. Germline V gives CDR1 SGHNT, CDR2 YYREEE (reference sequence). CDR3 coding DNA: TGTGCCAGCAGGGGACTGGGTCCGGGAGAGACCCAGTACTTC. Encoded protein: CASRGLGPGETQYF.

In this sample, this clone turned up many times. Other DNA sequences within the sample encode an identical CDR3. This chain links TRBV30 with TRBJ2-6, with D maybe TRBD2 (5 bases). CDR1 and CDR2 from the germline V gene are GTSNPN and SVGIG (reference sequence). The CDR3 covers 14 residues. Trimming pared 5 bases from V and 3 bases from J, leaving 11 bases between. CDR3 in DNA: TGTGCCTGGTCTAGGGCGGGTGGGGCCAACGTCCTGACTTTC. Translated, it gives CAWSRAGGANVLTF.

This clone turned up a few times. The J gene is TRBJ1-1, the V gene TRBV14, with a weak D call TRBD1 (6 bases). V lost 1 base and J 10 bases, leaving 13 bases between the germline ends. This CDR3 region has 13 residues. Germline-derived CDR1 and CDR2 are SGHDN and FVKESK. CDR3 region: CASSQGGASRAFF. CDR3 nucleotides: TGTGCCAGCAGCCAAGGGGGGGCCTCGCGAGCTTTCTTT.

This sequence joins TRBV7-6 and TRBJ1-4, with a weak D call TRBD1 (5 bases). V was shortened by 8 bases and J by 3 bases, with 19 bases between the two germline ends. CDR1 is SGHVS, CDR2 FNYEAQ, per germline. CDR3 length: 16 residues. The CDR3 nucleotides read TGTGCCAGCGGGGAGGGGACGGGGAGCGCTAATGAAAAACTGTTTTTT. It yields the protein CASGEGTGSANEKLFF.

The V gene is TRBV18, the J gene TRBJ2-1, with D uncertain. With 6 bases removed from V and 9 bases from J, the gap between germline ends came to 12 bases. Germline assignment: CDR1 KGHSH and CDR2 LQKENI. The CDR3 is 12 residues long. This chain's CDR3 is CASSPLGFEQFF. DNA of the CDR3: TGTGCCAGCTCGCCCCTAGGGTTTGAGCAGTTCTTC.

This clone was seen once. Other DNA sequences within the sample encode an identical CDR3. The chain recombines TRBV11-2 with TRBJ2-7; TRBD2 aligns across 8 bases. There are 15 residues in the CDR3. Trimming removed 5 bases from V and 0 bases from J; junction bases left unmatched: 6. Per germline, CDR1 SGHAT and CDR2 FQNNGV. Here the CDR3 DNA reads TGTGCCAGCAGCCTAGGACTAGCTAGCTCCTACGAGCAGTACTTC. This codes for CASSLGLASSYEQYF.

The V and J genes are TRBV27 and TRBJ2-5; tentative D call: TRBD2 (6 bases). Germline V lookup: CDR1 MNHEY, CDR2 SMNVEV (reference sequence). The V end was cut by 6 bases, the J end by 3 bases, with 23 bases between. The CDR3 spans 17 residues. The CDR3 nucleotides read TGTGCCAGCAGATCTAATCAATGGGCCTCGGGGGAAGAGACCCAGTACTTC. Protein product: CASRSNQWASGEETQYF.

The chain combines TRBV2 with TRBJ2-4; D may match TRBD1 or TRBD2 (5 bases each). This CDR3 contains 17 residues. The germline gives CDR1 SNHLY, CDR2 FYNNEI. Trimming took 6 bases from V and 0 from J, leaving 18 bases between them. The CDR3 coding sequence is TGTGCCAGCAGGGAACTCGGGGCAGAACTAGCCAAAAACATTCAGTACTTC. The encoded protein is CASRELGAELAKNIQYF.